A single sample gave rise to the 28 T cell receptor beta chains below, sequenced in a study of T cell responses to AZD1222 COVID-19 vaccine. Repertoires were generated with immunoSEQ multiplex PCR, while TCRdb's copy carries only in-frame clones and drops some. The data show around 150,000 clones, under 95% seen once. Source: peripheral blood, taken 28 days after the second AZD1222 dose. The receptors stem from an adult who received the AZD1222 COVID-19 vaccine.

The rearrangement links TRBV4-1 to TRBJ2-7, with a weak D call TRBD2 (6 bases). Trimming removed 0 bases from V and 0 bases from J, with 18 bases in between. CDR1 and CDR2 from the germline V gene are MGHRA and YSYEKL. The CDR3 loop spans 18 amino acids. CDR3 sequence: CASSQDLSASALSYEQYF. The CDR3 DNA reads TGCGCCAGCAGCCAAGATTTGTCTGCTAGCGCACTCTCCTACGAGCAGTACTTC.

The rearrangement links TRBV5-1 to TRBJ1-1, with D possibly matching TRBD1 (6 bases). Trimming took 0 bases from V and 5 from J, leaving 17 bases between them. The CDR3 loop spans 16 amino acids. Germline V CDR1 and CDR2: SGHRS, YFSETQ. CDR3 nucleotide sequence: TGCGCCAGCAGCTTGGAGAGGGCCCGGGGGCGGACTGAAGCTTTCTTT. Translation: CASSLERARGRTEAFF. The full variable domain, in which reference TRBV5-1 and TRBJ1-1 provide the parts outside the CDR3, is KAGVTQTPRYLIKTRGQQVTLSCSPISGHRSVSWYQQTPGQGLQFLFEYFSETQRNKGNFPGRFSGRQFSNSRSEMNVSTLELGDSALYLCASSLERARGRTEAFFGQGTRLTVV.

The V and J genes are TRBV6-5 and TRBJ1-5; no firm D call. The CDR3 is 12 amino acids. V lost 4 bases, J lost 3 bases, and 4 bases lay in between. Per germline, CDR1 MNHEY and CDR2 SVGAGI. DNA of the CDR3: TGTGCCAGCAGTTCCGCCAATCAGCCCCAGCATTTT. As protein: CASSSANQPQHF.

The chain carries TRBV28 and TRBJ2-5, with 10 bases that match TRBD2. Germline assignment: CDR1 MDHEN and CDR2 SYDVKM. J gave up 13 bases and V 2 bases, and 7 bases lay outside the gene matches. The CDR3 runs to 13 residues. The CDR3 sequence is CASSLPGTSELYF. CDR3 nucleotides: TGTGCCAGCAGTTTACCCGGGACTAGCGAGCTGTACTTC.

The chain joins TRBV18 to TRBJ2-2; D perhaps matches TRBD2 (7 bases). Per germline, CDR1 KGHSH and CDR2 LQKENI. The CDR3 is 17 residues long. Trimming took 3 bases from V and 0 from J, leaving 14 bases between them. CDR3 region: CASSPKAGHPNTGELFF. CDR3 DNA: TGTGCCAGCTCACCGAAAGCGGGACACCCGAACACCGGGGAGCTGTTTTTT.

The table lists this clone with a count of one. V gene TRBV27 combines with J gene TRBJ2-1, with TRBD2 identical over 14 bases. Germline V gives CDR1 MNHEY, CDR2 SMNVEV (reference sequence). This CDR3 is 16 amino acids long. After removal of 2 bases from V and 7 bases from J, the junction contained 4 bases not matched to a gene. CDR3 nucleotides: TGTGCCAGCAGTTTACGACTAGCGGGAGGGTGGAATGAGCAGTTCTTC. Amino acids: CASSLRLAGGWNEQFF.

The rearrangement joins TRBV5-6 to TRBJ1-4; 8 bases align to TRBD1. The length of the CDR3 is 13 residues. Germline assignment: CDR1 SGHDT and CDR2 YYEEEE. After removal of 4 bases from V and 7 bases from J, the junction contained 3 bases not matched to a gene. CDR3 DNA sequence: TGTGCCAGCAGCGGACAGGGTGGTGAAAAACTGTTTTTT. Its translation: CASSGQGGEKLFF.

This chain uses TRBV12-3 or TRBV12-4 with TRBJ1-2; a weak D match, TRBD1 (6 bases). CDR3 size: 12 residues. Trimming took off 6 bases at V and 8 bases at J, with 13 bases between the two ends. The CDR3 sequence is CASSFNRDGYTF. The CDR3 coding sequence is TGTGCCAGCAGCTTTAACAGGGACGGCTACACCTTC.

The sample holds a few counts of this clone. Here the CDR3 DNA reads TGTGCCAGCGGACTCGGGACAGCCTCCTACGAGCAGTACTTC. It specifies CASGLGTASYEQYF. The V gene is TRBV11-3, the J gene TRBJ2-7, with 7 bases aligning to TRBD1. The CDR3 consists of 14 residues. The trim removed 8 bases at V and 0 bases at J, leaving 7 bases unmatched. Germline-derived CDR1 and CDR2 are SGHNT and YENEEA.

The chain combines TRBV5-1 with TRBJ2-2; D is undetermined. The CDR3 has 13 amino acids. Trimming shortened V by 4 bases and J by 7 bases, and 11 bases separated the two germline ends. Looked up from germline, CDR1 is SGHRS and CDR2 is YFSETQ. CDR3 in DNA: TGCGCCAGCAGCGTCAGTCCGGGCGGGGAGCTGTTTTTT. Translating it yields CASSVSPGGELFF. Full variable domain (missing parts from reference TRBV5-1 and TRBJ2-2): KAGVTQTPRYLIKTRGQQVTLSCSPISGHRSVSWYQQTPGQGLQFLFEYFSETQRNKGNFPGRFSGRQFSNSRSEMNVSTLELGDSALYLCASSVSPGGELFFGEGSRLTVL.

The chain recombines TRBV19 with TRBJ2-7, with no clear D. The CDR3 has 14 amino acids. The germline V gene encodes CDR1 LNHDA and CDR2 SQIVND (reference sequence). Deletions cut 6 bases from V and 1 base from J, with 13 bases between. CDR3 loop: CASRTSPVSYEQYF. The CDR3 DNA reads TGTGCCAGTAGAACCTCGCCCGTTTCCTACGAGCAGTACTTC.

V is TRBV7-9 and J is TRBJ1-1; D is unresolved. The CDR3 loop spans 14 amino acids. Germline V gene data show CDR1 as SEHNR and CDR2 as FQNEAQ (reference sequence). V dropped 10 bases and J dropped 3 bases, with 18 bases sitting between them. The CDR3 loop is CAIRRTLADTEAFF. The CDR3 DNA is TGTGCCATAAGACGGACCCTGGCGGACACTGAAGCTTTCTTT.

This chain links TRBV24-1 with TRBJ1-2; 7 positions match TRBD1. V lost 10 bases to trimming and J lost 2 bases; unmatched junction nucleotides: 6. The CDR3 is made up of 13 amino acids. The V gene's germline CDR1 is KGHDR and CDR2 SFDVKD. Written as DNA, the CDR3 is TGTGCCACACAGGGGAATGTAAACTATGGCTACACCTTC. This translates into CATQGNVNYGYTF.

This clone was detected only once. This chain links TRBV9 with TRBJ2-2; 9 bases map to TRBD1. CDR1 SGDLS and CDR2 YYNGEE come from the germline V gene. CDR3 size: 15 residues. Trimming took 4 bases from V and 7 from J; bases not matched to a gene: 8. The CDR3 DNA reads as TGTGCCAGCAGCCCCGGGACAGGGCGGAGCGGGGAGCTGTTTTTT. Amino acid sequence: CASSPGTGRSGELFF.

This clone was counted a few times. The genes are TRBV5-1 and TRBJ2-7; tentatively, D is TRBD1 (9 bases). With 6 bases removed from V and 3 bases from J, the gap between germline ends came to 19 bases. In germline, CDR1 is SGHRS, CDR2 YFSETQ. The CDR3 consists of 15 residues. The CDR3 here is CASNTGTGTSYEQYF. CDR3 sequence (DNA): TGCGCCAGCAACACCGGGACAGGGACTAGCTACGAGCAGTACTTC.

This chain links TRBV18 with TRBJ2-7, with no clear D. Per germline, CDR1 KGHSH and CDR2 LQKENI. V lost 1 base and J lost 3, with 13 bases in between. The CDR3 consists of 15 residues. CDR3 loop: CASSPRARRSYEQYF. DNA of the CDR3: TGTGCCAGCTCACCACGGGCGAGACGGAGCTACGAGCAGTACTTC.

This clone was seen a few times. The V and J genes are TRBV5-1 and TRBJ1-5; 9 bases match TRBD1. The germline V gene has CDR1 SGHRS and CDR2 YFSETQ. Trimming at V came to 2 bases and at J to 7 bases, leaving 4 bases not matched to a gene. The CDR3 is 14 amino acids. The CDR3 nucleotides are TGCGCCAGCAGCTTAACCGGGACAGGGCAGCCCCAGCATTTT. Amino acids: CASSLTGTGQPQHF.

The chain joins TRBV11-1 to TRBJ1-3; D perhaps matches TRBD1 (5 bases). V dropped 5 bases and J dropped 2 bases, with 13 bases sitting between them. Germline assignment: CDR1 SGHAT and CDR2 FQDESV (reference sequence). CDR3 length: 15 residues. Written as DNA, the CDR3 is TGTGCCAGCAGCGCCCAACAGGTTGCTGGAAACACCATATATTTT. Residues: CASSAQQVAGNTIYF.

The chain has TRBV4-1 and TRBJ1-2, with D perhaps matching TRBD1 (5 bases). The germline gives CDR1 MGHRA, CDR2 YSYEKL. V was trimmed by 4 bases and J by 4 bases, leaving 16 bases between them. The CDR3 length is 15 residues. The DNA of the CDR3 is TGCGCCAGCAGCCCCGAACAGGTACGCCCCTATGGCTACACCTTC. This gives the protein CASSPEQVRPYGYTF.

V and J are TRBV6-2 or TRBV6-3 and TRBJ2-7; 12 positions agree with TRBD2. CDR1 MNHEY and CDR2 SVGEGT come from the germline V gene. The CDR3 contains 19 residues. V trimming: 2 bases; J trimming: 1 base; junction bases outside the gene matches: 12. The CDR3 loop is CASSYPTSGRLINSYEQYF. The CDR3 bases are TGTGCCAGCAGTTACCCCACTAGCGGGAGGCTTATTAATTCCTACGAGCAGTACTTC.

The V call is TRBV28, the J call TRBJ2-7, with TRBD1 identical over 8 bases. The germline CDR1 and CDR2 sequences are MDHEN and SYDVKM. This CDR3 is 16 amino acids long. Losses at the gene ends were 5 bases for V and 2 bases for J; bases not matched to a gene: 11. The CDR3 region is CASSLIGQGKTYEQYF. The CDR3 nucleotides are TGTGCCAGCAGTCTGATAGGACAGGGAAAAACCTACGAGCAGTACTTC.

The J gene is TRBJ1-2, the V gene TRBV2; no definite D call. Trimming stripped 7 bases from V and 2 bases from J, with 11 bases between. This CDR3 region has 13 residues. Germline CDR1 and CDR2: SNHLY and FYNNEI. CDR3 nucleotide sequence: TGTGCCAGCACCTACGACACCAACTATGGCTACACCTTC. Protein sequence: CASTYDTNYGYTF.

The CDR3 coding sequence is TGCAGTGCTAGTCGCAGCCCGTTAATGCAGTATTTT. It encodes CSASRSPLMQYF. V is TRBV20-1 and J is TRBJ2-3; D remains ambiguous. V was trimmed by 3 bases and J by 11 bases, leaving 15 bases between them. Germline V CDR1 and CDR2: DFQATT, SNEGSKA (reference sequence). The CDR3 covers 12 residues.

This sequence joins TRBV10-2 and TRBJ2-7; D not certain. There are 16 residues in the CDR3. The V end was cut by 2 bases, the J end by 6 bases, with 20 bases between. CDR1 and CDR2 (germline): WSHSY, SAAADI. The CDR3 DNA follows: TGCGCCAGCAGTGAGGGAACGTATGGTGGGTCGATCGAGCAGTACTTC. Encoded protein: CASSEGTYGGSIEQYF.

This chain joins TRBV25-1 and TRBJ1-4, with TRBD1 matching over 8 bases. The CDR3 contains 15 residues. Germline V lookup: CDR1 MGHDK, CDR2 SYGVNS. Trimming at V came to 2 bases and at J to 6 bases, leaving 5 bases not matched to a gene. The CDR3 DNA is TGTGCCAGCAGTGAAAGTGCAGGGGGCGATGAAAAACTGTTTTTT. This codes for CASSESAGGDEKLFF.

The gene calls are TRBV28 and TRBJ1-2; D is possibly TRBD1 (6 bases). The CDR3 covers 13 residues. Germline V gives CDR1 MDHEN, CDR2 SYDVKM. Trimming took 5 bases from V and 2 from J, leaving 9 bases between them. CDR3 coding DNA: TGTGCCAGCAGTGGGGGGCCAAACTATGGCTACACCTTC. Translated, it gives CASSGGPNYGYTF.

The CDR3 loop is CASSLRGLAANEQFF. In DNA, the CDR3 is TGTGCCAGCAGTTTACGGGGACTAGCGGCCAATGAGCAGTTCTTC. The chain is built from TRBV27 and TRBJ2-1; 11 bases are a match to TRBD2. V was clipped by 2 bases and J by 6 bases; unmatched bases: 3. Germline V gene lookup returns CDR1 MNHEY and CDR2 SMNVEV (reference sequence). This CDR3 has 15 amino acids.

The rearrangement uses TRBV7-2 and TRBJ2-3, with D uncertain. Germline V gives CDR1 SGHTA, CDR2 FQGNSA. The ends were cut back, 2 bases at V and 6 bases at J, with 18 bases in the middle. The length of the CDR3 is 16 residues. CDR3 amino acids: CASSLSERRPLDTQYF. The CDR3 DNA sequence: TGTGCCAGCAGCTTATCTGAGAGGCGCCCCTTGGATACGCAGTATTTT. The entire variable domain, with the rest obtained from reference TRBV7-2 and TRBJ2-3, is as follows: GAGVSQSPSNKVTEKGKDVELRCDPISGHTALYWYRQSLGQGLEFLIYFQGNSAPDKSGLPSDRFSAERTGGSVSTLTIQRTQQEDSAVYLCASSLSERRPLDTQYFGPGTRLTVL.